These 10 T cell receptor beta chains were all obtained from the same sample, sequenced in a study of cytomegalovirus exposure and HLA in healthy donors. In the PCR, 60 Vbeta and 13 Jbeta primers were used. Sequencing used immunoSEQ multiplex PCR; TCRdb keeps in-frame clones, though not all of them. The repertoire holds around 78,000 clones, about two thirds seen once, with around 6% in the top ten. Sequencing was carried out using PBMCs. The receptor source for this set is a young man in good health and CMV-seropositive.

The rearrangement joins TRBV11-2 to TRBJ2-5, with D maybe TRBD2 (6 bases). V was cut by 1 base and J by 6 bases, with 12 bases left in between. This CDR3 is built from 14 residues. Germline V gene sequence: CDR1 SGHAT, CDR2 FQNNGV. CDR3 residues: CASSLALAGKTQYF. CDR3 in DNA: TGTGCCAGCAGCTTAGCGCTGGCGGGAAAGACCCAGTACTTC.

The chain carries TRBV27 and TRBJ2-1; D is uncertain. CDR1 is MNHEY, CDR2 SMNVEV, per germline (reference sequence). The CDR3 runs 16 residues. Trimming removed 6 bases at V and 0 bases at J, with 15 bases between. CDR3 nucleotide sequence: TGTGCCAGCAGCCCGTCCCCGTCTAGCTCCTACAATGAGCAGTTCTTC. Amino acids: CASSPSPSSSYNEQFF.

The chain combines TRBV2 with TRBJ1-1, with TRBD1 matching 8 bases. The CDR3 has 14 residues. V lost 11 bases, J lost 4 bases, and 12 bases stayed unmatched. Per the germline V gene, CDR1 is SNHLY and CDR2 is FYNNEI. Here the CDR3 reads CAGARTGKSTEAFF. The CDR3, as DNA: TGTGCCGGAGCCCGGACAGGGAAGAGCACTGAAGCTTTCTTT. Full variable domain (remainder filled in from reference TRBV2 and TRBJ1-1): EPEVTQTPSHQVTQMGQEVILRCVPISNHLYFYWYRQILGQKVEFLVSFYNNEISEKSEIFDDQFSVERPDGSNFTLKIRSTKLEDSAMYFCAGARTGKSTEAFFGQGTRLTVV.

The V and J genes are TRBV27 and TRBJ2-7, with 10 bases fitting TRBD1. CDR1 is MNHEY and CDR2 is SMNVEV in the germline V gene (reference sequence). The V and J ends lost 5 bases and 6 bases, in that order; junction bases with no gene match: 16. The CDR3 has 17 residues. The CDR3 DNA reads TGTGCCAGCAGTCCGACACCCCCCGGGACAGGGGCCGGCGAGCAGTACTTC. Translation gives CASSPTPPGTGAGEQYF.

The DNA of the CDR3 is TGTGCCAGCAGCGTCCTGATTGGACAGGGGGTCTATGGCTACACCTTC. This gives the protein CASSVLIGQGVYGYTF. J is TRBJ1-2 and V is TRBV9, with 10 bases lining up with TRBD1. V shed 2 bases and J 4 bases; nucleotides not matched to a gene: 8. There are 16 residues in the CDR3. The germline gives CDR1 SGDLS, CDR2 YYNGEE.

The V call is TRBV28, the J call TRBJ2-7; TRBD1 aligns across 7 bases. Germline CDR1 is MDHEN and CDR2 is SYDVKM. The CDR3 covers 15 residues. The V and J ends lost 0 bases and 2 bases, in that order; junction bases with no gene match: 4. As DNA, the CDR3 is TGTGCCAGCAGTTTATGGCTACAGGGGACCTACGAGCAGTACTTC. Protein sequence: CASSLWLQGTYEQYF.

The rearrangement uses TRBV7-2 and TRBJ2-5; 11 nucleotides match TRBD2. Germline CDR1 SGHTA, CDR2 FQGNSA. This CDR3 spans 15 amino acids. Unmatched junction bases numbered 8, after V lost 4 bases and J lost 7 bases. The CDR3 nucleotides read TGTGCCAGCAGCTCCGAAGGGACTAGCGGCGTGACCCAGTACTTC. This encodes CASSSEGTSGVTQYF. Looking up the rest from reference TRBV7-2 and TRBJ2-5 gives the full variable domain: GAGVSQSPSNKVTEKGKDVELRCDPISGHTALYWYRQSLGQGLEFLIYFQGNSAPDKSGLPSDRFSAERTGGSVSTLTIQRTQQEDSAVYLCASSSEGTSGVTQYFGPGTRLLVL.

The chain carries TRBV29-1 and TRBJ1-1; the D is unclear. The CDR3 totals 13 residues. The ends were cut back, 0 bases at V and 5 bases at J, with 10 bases in the middle. CDR1 and CDR2 from the germline V gene are SQVTM and ANQGSEA. CDR3 amino acids: CSVEESSKTEAFF. The DNA for the CDR3 is TGCAGCGTTGAAGAGTCGAGTAAAACTGAAGCTTTCTTT.

The J gene is TRBJ2-1, the V gene TRBV2; 16 bases fit TRBD2. The junction had 11 bases not matched to a gene; V was cut back by 6 bases and J by 12 bases. This CDR3 has 16 amino acids. Germline V gene data show CDR1 as SNHLY and CDR2 as FYNNEI. Here the CDR3 reads CASRTGTSGRASGQFF. The CDR3 bases are TGTGCCAGCAGGACGGGGACTAGCGGGAGGGCCAGCGGGCAGTTCTTC. The full variable domain, completed using reference TRBV2 and TRBJ2-1, is EPEVTQTPSHQVTQMGQEVILRCVPISNHLYFYWYRQILGQKVEFLVSFYNNEISEKSEIFDDQFSVERPDGSNFTLKIRSTKLEDSAMYFCASRTGTSGRASGQFFGPGTRLTVL.

This clone appeared once. This chain joins TRBV25-1 and TRBJ1-1; D is unclear. This CDR3 is 11 amino acids long. The germline CDR1 and CDR2 sequences are MGHDK and SYGVNS. V was trimmed by 4 bases and J by 5 bases, leaving 5 bases between them. Here the CDR3 DNA reads TGTGCCAGCAGTGGCGGGACTGAAGCTTTCTTT. This encodes CASSGGTEAFF.